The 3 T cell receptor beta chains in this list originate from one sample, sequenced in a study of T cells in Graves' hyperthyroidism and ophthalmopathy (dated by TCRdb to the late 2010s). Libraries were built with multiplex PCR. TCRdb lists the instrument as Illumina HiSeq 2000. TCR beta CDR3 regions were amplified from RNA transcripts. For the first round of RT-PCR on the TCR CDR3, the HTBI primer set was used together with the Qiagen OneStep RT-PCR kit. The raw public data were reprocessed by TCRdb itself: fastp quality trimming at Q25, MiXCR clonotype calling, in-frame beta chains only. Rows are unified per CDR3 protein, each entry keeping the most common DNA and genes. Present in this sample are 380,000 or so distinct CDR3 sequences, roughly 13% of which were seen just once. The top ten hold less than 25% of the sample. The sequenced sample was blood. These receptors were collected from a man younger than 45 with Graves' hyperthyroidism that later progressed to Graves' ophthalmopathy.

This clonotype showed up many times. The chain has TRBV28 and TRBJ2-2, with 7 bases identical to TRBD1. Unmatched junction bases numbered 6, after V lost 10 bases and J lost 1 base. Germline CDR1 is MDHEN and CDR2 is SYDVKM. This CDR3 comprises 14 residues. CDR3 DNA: TGTGCCACGGAACAGGGGTGGAACACCGGGGAGCTGTTTTTT. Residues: CATEQGWNTGELFF.

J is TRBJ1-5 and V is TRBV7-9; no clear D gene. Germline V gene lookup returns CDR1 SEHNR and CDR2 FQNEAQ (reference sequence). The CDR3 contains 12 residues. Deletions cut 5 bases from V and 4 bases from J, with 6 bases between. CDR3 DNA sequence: TGTGCCAGCAGCGAAAGAAATCAGCCCCAGCATTTT. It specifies CASSERNQPQHF. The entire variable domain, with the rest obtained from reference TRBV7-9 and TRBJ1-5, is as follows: DTGVSQNPRHKITKRGQNVTFRCDPISEHNRLYWYRQTLGQGPEFLTYFQNEAQLEKSRLLSDRFSAERPKGSFSTLEIQRTEQGDSAMYLCASSERNQPQHFGDGTRLSIL.

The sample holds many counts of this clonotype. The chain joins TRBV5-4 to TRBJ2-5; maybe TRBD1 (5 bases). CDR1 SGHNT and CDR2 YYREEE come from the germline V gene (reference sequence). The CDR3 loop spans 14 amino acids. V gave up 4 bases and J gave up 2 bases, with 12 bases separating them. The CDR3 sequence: CASSALDSQETQYF. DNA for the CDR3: TGTGCCAGCAGCGCCCTAGACAGTCAAGAGACCCAGTACTTC.